The 11 T cell receptor beta chains below come from one sample, sequenced in a study of shared clonotypes between healthy human individuals. The method was immunoSEQ multiplex PCR; TCRdb's version includes in-frame clones alone and lacks a portion of them. In the table there are about 1.4 million clones, roughly 95% of which are singletons. Source material: naive CD4+ T cells sorted from blood. Sample subset: CD45RA+ positively selected. The receptors derive from a man aged 25-45 years in good health.

The CDR3 nucleotides read TGTGCCAGCAGCTTATTACCCGGCGAGCAGTACTTC. It is translated as CASSLLPGEQYF. The chain combines TRBV11-2 with TRBJ2-7; D uncertain. The V and J ends lost 2 bases and 6 bases respectively, with 8 bases between them. Germline V CDR1 and CDR2: SGHAT, FQNNGV. This CDR3 is built from 12 residues.

This clone was seen only once. The chain is built from TRBV5-5 and TRBJ1-2; 7 nucleotides align to TRBD1. Looked up from germline, CDR1 is SGHKS and CDR2 is YYEKEE (reference sequence). Trimming took 2 bases from V and 8 from J; bases not matched to a gene: 15. This CDR3 spans 16 amino acids. Here the CDR3 DNA reads TGTGCCAGCAGCTTACCCCACAACAGACAGGGTGGAGGCTACACCTTC. Its protein product is CASSLPHNRQGGGYTF.

The chain couples TRBV10-1 to TRBJ2-2; unclear D gene. The CDR3 spans 14 residues. CDR1 and CDR2 from the germline V gene are WNHNN and SYGVQD (reference sequence). Between the trimmed V and J ends, which lost 4 bases and 0 bases, there was a span of 6 bases. For the CDR3, the DNA is TGCGCCAGCAGTGGGCAATCGAACACCGGGGAGCTGTTTTTT. This encodes CASSGQSNTGELFF.

On this clone itself: Other DNA sequences in the sample encode the same CDR3. V and J are TRBV19 and TRBJ2-2; D not resolved. The CDR3 sequence is 12 residues long. The V and J ends lost 2 bases and 4 bases respectively, with 2 bases between them. CDR1 is LNHDA and CDR2 is SQIVND in the germline V gene (reference sequence). CDR3 nucleotide sequence: TGTGCCAGTAGTATACTCACCGGGGAGCTGTTTTTT. It encodes CASSILTGELFF.

The rearrangement links TRBV28 to TRBJ2-7; D is ambiguous. The V and J ends lost 3 bases and 0 bases respectively, with 9 bases between them. This CDR3 contains 14 residues. From germline, CDR1 is MDHEN and CDR2 SYDVKM. DNA for the CDR3: TGTGCCAGCAGTTTCCTCCCGGGCTCCTACGAGCAGTACTTC. Protein product: CASSFLPGSYEQYF.

In DNA, the CDR3 is TGTGCCAGCAGCCACTCTAGCGGGAGGGCCCCAGATACGCAGTATTTT. The encoded protein is CASSHSSGRAPDTQYF. The gene calls are TRBV6-6 and TRBJ2-3; 12 bases are a match to TRBD2. Germline assignment: CDR1 MNHNY and CDR2 SVGAGI (reference sequence). With V trimmed by 6 bases and J by 4 bases, 8 bases remained unmatched. CDR3 length equals 16 residues.

The rearrangement joins TRBV10-2 to TRBJ1-1; a possible D gene is TRBD1 (6 bases). Trimming shortened V by 3 bases and J by 1 base, and 9 bases separated the two germline ends. This CDR3 comprises 14 residues. Germline CDR1 is WSHSY and CDR2 is SAAADI. The CDR3 sequence is CASSDGGPNTEAFF. The CDR3 DNA follows: TGCGCCAGCAGTGACGGGGGGCCGAACACTGAAGCTTTCTTT.

This chain connects TRBV19 to TRBJ1-5; D not resolved. Germline CDR1 and CDR2: LNHDA and SQIVND (reference sequence). Trimming shortened V by 4 bases and J by 8 bases, and 18 bases separated the two germline ends. The CDR3 sequence is 15 residues long. CDR3 coding DNA: TGTGCCAGTAGTACCCCGCCAAAGGGTGAGAAGCCCCAGCATTTT. Translation gives CASSTPPKGEKPQHF.

The chain combines TRBV5-4 with TRBJ2-2, with 8 bases identical to TRBD2. Germline CDR1 reads SGHNT; CDR2 reads YYREEE (reference sequence). Trimming removed 4 bases from V and 6 bases from J; junction bases left unmatched: 8. The CDR3 length is 15 residues. In nucleotides, the CDR3 is TGTGCCAGCAGCAGGGGACTAGTAAGCTCCGGGGAGCTGTTTTTT. Its protein product is CASSRGLVSSGELFF.

The chain's CDR3 is CASSPWTSRETQYF. CDR3 sequence (DNA): TGTGCCAGCAGCCCCTGGACTAGTCGGGAGACCCAGTACTTC. The V gene is TRBV5-6, the J gene TRBJ2-5; 7 nucleotides agree with TRBD2. V was clipped by 4 bases and J by 5 bases; unmatched bases: 8. The CDR3 length is 14 residues. From germline, CDR1 is SGHDT and CDR2 YYEEEE.

In its sample, this clone was seen once. The genes are TRBV19 and TRBJ2-7; weak D call: TRBD2 (5 bases). Per the germline V gene, CDR1 is LNHDA and CDR2 is SQIVND (reference sequence). Trimming pared 5 bases from V and 1 base from J, leaving 12 bases between. The CDR3 extends over 14 amino acids. CDR3 loop: CASSLNGVSYEQYF. The CDR3 DNA sequence: TGTGCCAGTAGTCTCAACGGGGTGTCCTACGAGCAGTACTTC.